In its sample, the clone carrying this TCR beta chain is medium-sized. Its antigen remains unidentified. This specimen comes from a study of coeliac disease. The study, taken as a whole, reports: Few TRB amino acid sequences were shared between samples; most were unique.

Between the trimmed V and J ends, which lost 5 bases and 2 bases, there was a span of 9 bases. From germline, CDR1 is MNHNY and CDR2 SVGAGI (reference sequence). This CDR3 has 13 residues. Repertoires were generated with immunoSEQ multiplex PCR, while TCRdb's copy carries only in-frame clones and drops some. Of 5,400 or so clones in the sample, nearly 55% are singletons; the top ten hold about 6%. The sequenced material came from intraepithelial lymphocytes from the gut. This TCR was sampled from a woman under 40 with active celiac disease. The chain combines TRBV6-6 with TRBJ1-2, with D perhaps TRBD1 (5 bases). CDR3 in amino acids: CASSADRNYGYTF. For the CDR3, the DNA is TGTGCCAGCAGTGCCGACAGAAACTATGGCTACACCTTC.